These 25 T cell receptor beta chains came from one sample sequenced in a study of beta chain features in type 1 diabetes (dated by TCRdb to the late 2010s). Libraries were prepared through the immunoSEQ multiplex PCR assay. The entire amount of isolated RNA was reverse transcribed using the High Capacity cDNA Reverse Transcription Kit, so the sequenced TCRB transcripts were expressed ones. TCRdb limited this immuneACCESS table to in-frame rearrangements with V and J called. A share of clones is missing; checked studies link under half to unresolved V genes, and the rest is unexplained. Recorded for this sample are a few hundred thousand clones; roughly 15% of them occurred a single time. The ten largest clones capture about 0.018% of the sample. Sequencing was performed on naive CD4+ T cells from blood. The cell subset or site label for this specimen denotes: true naive CD4+ T cells. Receptors were obtained from a woman aged 18 to 35 in good health.

This clone showed up just a few times. The chain is built from TRBV5-1 and TRBJ1-1, with TRBD1 matching 7 bases. V lost 4 bases and J lost 4; bases outside the gene matches: 7. Germline CDR1 and CDR2: SGHRS and YFSETQ. The CDR3 is 14 residues long. CDR3: CASSVLSGGTEAFF. Here the CDR3 DNA reads TGCGCCAGCAGCGTACTGTCAGGGGGCACTGAAGCTTTCTTT.

This sequence joins TRBV15 and TRBJ2-7; 12 positions match TRBD2. The junction had 7 bases not matched to a gene; V was cut back by 4 bases and J by 0 bases. Germline CDR1 reads LNHNV; CDR2 reads YYDKDF (reference sequence). This CDR3 is built from 17 residues. CDR3: CATSTRTSGTSSYEQYF. The CDR3 region has the DNA TGTGCCACCAGCACACGGACTAGCGGGACTAGCTCCTACGAGCAGTACTTC.

Written as DNA, the CDR3 is TGTGCCAGCAGTGCGGCGTTGAACACTGAAGCTTTCTTT. Translated, it gives CASSAALNTEAFF. The gene calls are TRBV11-3 and TRBJ1-1; no reliable D call. This CDR3 region has 13 residues. Deletions cut 6 bases from V and 0 bases from J, with 8 bases between. Germline V gene data show CDR1 as SGHNT and CDR2 as YENEEA. The full variable domain, rest sourced from reference TRBV11-3 and TRBJ1-1, is EAGVVQSPRYKIIEKKQPVAFWCNPISGHNTLYWYLQNLGQGPELLIRYENEEAVDDSQLPKDRFSAERLKGVDSTLKIQPAELGDSAVYLCASSAALNTEAFFGQGTRLTVV.

The sample holds a few counts of this clone. The J gene is TRBJ1-5, the V gene TRBV6-5; D gene uncertain. V was shortened by 6 bases and J by 2 bases, with 8 bases between the two germline ends. Per germline, CDR1 MNHEY and CDR2 SVGAGI. This CDR3 has 13 amino acids. CDR3 nucleotides: TGTGCCAGCAGGGGCTCCGGCAATCAGCCCCAGCATTTT. Translated: CASRGSGNQPQHF.

This clone came up once. The chain has TRBV30 and TRBJ1-1, with 8 bases aligning to TRBD1. The CDR3 length is 14 residues. The J segment lost 1 base and the V segment lost 5 bases, leaving 6 bases of the junction unmatched. Germline V gene sequence: CDR1 GTSNPN, CDR2 SVGIG (reference sequence). The CDR3 DNA follows: TGTGCCTGGGGGACAGGCGTGTCGAACACTGAAGCTTTCTTT. Protein sequence: CAWGTGVSNTEAFF.

V usage is TRBV5-4 and J usage is TRBJ2-7, with TRBD1 identical over 7 bases. The V gene's germline CDR1 is SGHNT and CDR2 YYREEE (reference sequence). The V gene end was trimmed by 3 bases and the J gene end by 4 bases; junction bases not matched to a gene: 10. CDR3 size: 15 residues. The CDR3 loop is CASSSTGLSGYEQYF. The CDR3 DNA sequence: TGTGCCAGCAGCTCGACAGGGTTGAGTGGTTACGAGCAGTACTTC. Full variable domain (outside the CDR3, taken from reference TRBV5-4 and TRBJ2-7): ETGVTQSPTHLIKTRGQQVTLRCSSQSGHNTVSWYQQALGQGPQFIFQYYREEENGRGNFPPRFSGLQFPNYSSELNVNALELDDSALYLCASSSTGLSGYEQYFGPGTRLTVT.

V is TRBV29-1 and J is TRBJ1-2; D remains unclear. Germline V gives CDR1 SQVTM, CDR2 ANQGSEA. V lost 8 bases and J lost 8, with 18 bases in between. The CDR3 sequence is 12 residues long. The chain's CDR3 is CSLRALVEGYTF. CDR3 sequence (DNA): TGCAGCCTGAGGGCGTTAGTGGAGGGCTACACCTTC.

This clone was detected only a few times. This chain connects TRBV29-1 to TRBJ2-4, with TRBD2 matching over 7 bases. The CDR3 covers 16 residues. CDR1 and CDR2 from the germline V gene are SQVTM and ANQGSEA. J lost 0 bases, V lost 4 bases, and 9 bases had no gene match. The CDR3: CSVGLEGRGAKNIQYF. CDR3 nucleotide sequence: TGCAGCGTTGGTCTCGAGGGGAGGGGAGCCAAAAACATTCAGTACTTC.

The chain uses TRBV7-9 and TRBJ2-1, with 11 positions matching TRBD2. V trimming: 8 bases; J trimming: 3 bases; junction bases outside the gene matches: 0. The CDR3 totals 13 residues. Germline CDR1 is SEHNR and CDR2 is FQNEAQ (reference sequence). The CDR3: CASGTSGYNEQFF. The CDR3 DNA reads TGTGCCAGCGGGACTAGCGGCTACAATGAGCAGTTCTTC.

V gene TRBV6-5 combines with J gene TRBJ2-4, with TRBD1 identical over 7 bases. V lost 2 bases to trimming and J lost 10 bases; unmatched junction nucleotides: 11. The CDR3 loop spans 15 amino acids. Germline loops: CDR1 MNHEY, CDR2 SVGAGI. Here the CDR3 reads CASSYKFPGQHIQYF. The CDR3 DNA is TGTGCCAGCAGTTACAAATTCCCGGGACAGCATATTCAGTACTTC.

This sequence joins TRBV7-2 and TRBJ1-2; tentative D call: TRBD1 (6 bases). The V gene lost 3 bases and the J gene lost 7 bases, with 15 bases spanning the gap. Germline V lookup: CDR1 SGHTA, CDR2 FQGNSA. The CDR3 extends over 14 amino acids. CDR3 in DNA: TGTGCCAGCAGCTTTTATCCAGGGGTGGGTGGCTACACCTTC. Residues: CASSFYPGVGGYTF. The variable domain in full, with the rest retrieved from reference TRBV7-2 and TRBJ1-2, is GAGVSQSPSNKVTEKGKDVELRCDPISGHTALYWYRQSLGQGLEFLIYFQGNSAPDKSGLPSDRFSAERTGGSVSTLTIQRTQQEDSAVYLCASSFYPGVGGYTFGSGTRLTVV.

This chain uses TRBV9 with TRBJ2-7; TRBD2 agrees at 13 bases. CDR1 is SGDLS and CDR2 is YYNGEE in the germline V gene. The CDR3 consists of 15 residues. Trimming took 2 bases from V and 6 from J; bases not matched to a gene: 5. CDR3 protein: CASSVGLAGALEQYF. The DNA for the CDR3 is TGTGCCAGCAGCGTTGGACTAGCGGGAGCCCTCGAGCAGTACTTC.

This chain joins TRBV28 and TRBJ2-7; D may be TRBD2 (5 bases). Trimming shortened V by 8 bases and J by 6 bases, and 11 bases separated the two germline ends. Germline CDR1 is MDHEN and CDR2 is SYDVKM. The CDR3 runs to 11 residues. The CDR3 coding sequence is TGTGCCAGCGGCCCCCGGGGCGAGCAGTACTTC. This gives the protein CASGPRGEQYF. The full variable domain, in which reference TRBV28 and TRBJ2-7 provide the parts outside the CDR3, is DVKVTQSSRYLVKRTGEKVFLECVQDMDHENMFWYRQDPGLGLRLIYFSYDVKMKEKGDIPEGYSVSREKKERFSLILESASTNQTSMYLCASGPRGEQYFGPGTRLTVT.

The genes are TRBV18 and TRBJ1-1; D remains unclear. CDR3 length: 13 residues. Trimming pared 6 bases from V and 3 bases from J, leaving 11 bases between. From germline, CDR1 is KGHSH and CDR2 LQKENI. The CDR3 bases are TGTGCCAGCTCCCTCGGACTGGACACTGAAGCTTTCTTT. This gives the protein CASSLGLDTEAFF.

CDR3 region: CASSARQINYGYTF. The CDR3 nucleotides read TGTGCCAGCAGCGCAAGACAGATTAACTATGGCTACACCTTC. This sequence joins TRBV7-2 and TRBJ1-2; D is possibly TRBD1 (5 bases). Germline CDR1 reads SGHTA; CDR2 reads FQGNSA. The CDR3 covers 14 residues. Trimming removed 5 bases from V and 1 base from J, with 11 bases in between.

The V gene is TRBV18, the J gene TRBJ2-1; possible D gene TRBD2, 5 bases. The CDR3 runs to 13 residues. Trimming took 1 base from V and 8 from J, leaving 9 bases between them. CDR1 is KGHSH, CDR2 LQKENI, per germline. CDR3 DNA sequence: TGTGCCAGCTCACCACAGGAGGACCATGAGCAGTTCTTC. Translated, it gives CASSPQEDHEQFF.

V gene TRBV2 combines with J gene TRBJ2-1; the match to TRBD2 covers 10 bases. V shed 3 bases, J shed 9 bases, and the junction held 20 bases outside the gene matches. The CDR3 loop spans 19 amino acids. CDR1 is SNHLY and CDR2 is FYNNEI in the germline V gene. CDR3 loop: CASSDRRGGSGRAGREQFF. CDR3 nucleotides: TGTGCCAGCAGTGATAGGCGCGGGGGCAGCGGGAGGGCCGGCCGTGAGCAGTTCTTC.

A few counts support this clone. The chain has TRBV5-1 and TRBJ2-2; TRBD2 matches 8 bases. V was clipped by 1 base and J by 6 bases; unmatched bases: 8. The CDR3 totals 16 residues. Germline V gene data show CDR1 as SGHRS and CDR2 as YFSETQ. The CDR3 nucleotides read TGCGCCAGCAGCTTGTGGACGAGCGGGGGAGCCGGGGAGCTGTTTTTT. Its protein product is CASSLWTSGGAGELFF.

The chain employs TRBV29-1 and TRBJ1-3, with a possible D match to TRBD1 (6 bases). The CDR3 has 14 residues. Between the trimmed V and J ends, which lost 2 bases and 2 bases, there was a span of 10 bases. CDR1 is SQVTM and CDR2 is ANQGSEA in the germline V gene. The chain's CDR3 is CSVEMGAAGNTIYF. In nucleotides, the CDR3 is TGCAGCGTTGAAATGGGGGCAGCTGGAAACACCATATATTTT.

This clone was counted a few times. The CDR3, as DNA: TGCAGCGTTACGGCGACAGCAAGCTACGAGCAGTACTTC. Protein: CSVTATASYEQYF. The J gene is TRBJ2-7, the V gene TRBV29-1, with TRBD1 as a possible D gene (5 bases). V lost 5 bases and J 3 bases, leaving 14 bases between the germline ends. CDR3 size: 13 residues. Germline CDR1 is SQVTM and CDR2 is ANQGSEA.

This clone came up a few times. The chain employs TRBV11-2 and TRBJ2-1, with TRBD2 identical over 10 bases. CDR1 and CDR2 (germline): SGHAT, FQNNGV. The J segment lost 6 bases and the V segment lost 8 bases, leaving 7 bases of the junction unmatched. This CDR3 has 14 residues. The CDR3 spells CASAGLANRNEQFF. The DNA for the CDR3 is TGTGCCAGCGCGGGACTAGCGAACCGCAATGAGCAGTTCTTC.

The chain employs TRBV7-9 and TRBJ2-7, with 14 bases fitting TRBD2. Germline values: CDR1 SEHNR, CDR2 FQNEAQ (reference sequence). J lost 5 bases, V lost 3 bases, and 6 bases had no gene match. The CDR3 extends over 16 amino acids. CDR3 amino acids: CASSFGTSGSSDEQYF. In DNA form, the CDR3 reads TGTGCCAGCAGCTTTGGGACTAGCGGGAGCTCGGACGAGCAGTACTTC.

The chain employs TRBV5-1 and TRBJ2-4, with D perhaps matching TRBD1 (5 bases). V was clipped by 0 bases and J by 7 bases, with 5 bases between them. There are 12 residues in the CDR3. CDR1 is SGHRS and CDR2 is YFSETQ in the germline V gene. Written as DNA, the CDR3 is TGCGCCAGCAGCTTGGAGGGGAACATTCAGTACTTC. Its protein is CASSLEGNIQYF.

The chain uses TRBV19 and TRBJ2-3, with a tentative D call TRBD1 (6 bases). This CDR3 is built from 14 residues. Trimming stripped 6 bases from V and 2 bases from J, with 12 bases between. Germline CDR1 LNHDA, CDR2 SQIVND (reference sequence). The CDR3 loop reads CASRTDSFTDTQYF. The CDR3 DNA sequence: TGTGCCAGTAGGACGGACAGTTTCACAGATACGCAGTATTTT.

The chain joins TRBV30 to TRBJ2-3; 12 bases line up with TRBD2. The trim removed 1 base at V and 8 bases at J, leaving 10 bases unmatched. Germline-derived CDR1 and CDR2 are GTSNPN and SVGIG (reference sequence). CDR3 length equals 16 residues. CDR3 DNA sequence: TGTGCCTGGAGTGATCAGGGACTAGCGGGCGCTGCTACGCAGTATTTT. Translation gives CAWSDQGLAGAATQYF.